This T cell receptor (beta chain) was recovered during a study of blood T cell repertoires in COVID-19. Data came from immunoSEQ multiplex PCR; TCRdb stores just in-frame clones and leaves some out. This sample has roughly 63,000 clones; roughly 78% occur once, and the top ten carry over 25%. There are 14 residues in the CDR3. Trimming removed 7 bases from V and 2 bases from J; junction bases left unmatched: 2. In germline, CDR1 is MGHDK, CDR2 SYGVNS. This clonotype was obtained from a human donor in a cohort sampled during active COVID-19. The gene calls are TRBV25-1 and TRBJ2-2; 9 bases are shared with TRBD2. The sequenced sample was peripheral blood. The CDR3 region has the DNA TGTGCCAGCACTAGCGGGACAAACACCGGGGAGCTGTTTTTT. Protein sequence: CASTSGTNTGELFF.